The 23 T cell receptor beta chains listed next were all sequenced from one sample in a study of T cells in Graves' hyperthyroidism and ophthalmopathy. Amplified regions were TCR beta CDR3 sequences from RNA transcripts. The HTBI set primed first-round TCR CDR3 RT-PCR. TCRdb used MiXCR to reprocess the multiplex PCR reads, holding one entry per CDR3 protein. In the table there are more than 500,000 distinct CDR3 sequences, roughly 14% of which are singletons. Sequencing was performed on blood. All receptors derive from a woman aged 40 to 55 with Graves' ophthalmopathy.

V and J are TRBV20-1 and TRBJ2-3; tentatively, D is TRBD2 (6 bases). This CDR3 is built from 16 residues. CDR1 is DFQATT and CDR2 is SNEGSKA in the germline V gene (reference sequence). Trimming pared 1 base from V and 0 bases from J, leaving 14 bases between. CDR3 loop: CSARGPRGTSTDTQYF. CDR3 nucleotides: TGCAGTGCTAGAGGCCCCCGTGGGACTAGCACAGATACGCAGTATTTT.

This clonotype appeared many times. The chain is built from TRBV27 and TRBJ1-6, with 11 positions matching TRBD1. The junction had 20 bases not matched to a gene; V was cut back by 6 bases and J by 7 bases. CDR1 is MNHEY, CDR2 SMNVEV, per germline (reference sequence). The CDR3 runs 20 residues. This chain's CDR3 is CASSNLGGTGGRWSNSPLHF. Written as DNA, the CDR3 is TGTGCCAGCAGCAACCTTGGTGGGACAGGGGGAAGATGGTCGAATTCACCCCTCCACTTT.

This clonotype was counted many times. V and J are TRBV29-1 and TRBJ2-7; no definite D call. Trimming pared 4 bases from V and 0 bases from J, leaving 7 bases between. The V gene's germline CDR1 is SQVTM and CDR2 ANQGSEA. The length of the CDR3 is 12 residues. The CDR3 DNA reads as TGCAGCGTTGTTTGGGTCTCCTACGAGCAGTACTTC. Residues: CSVVWVSYEQYF.

There are a few counts of this clonotype. The chain joins TRBV12-3 or TRBV12-4 to TRBJ2-7, with 7 bases lining up with TRBD1. The CDR3 is made up of 15 amino acids. V was pared by 3 bases and J by 4 bases, with 9 bases of the junction left unmatched. In DNA, the CDR3 is TGTGCCAGCAGTTTGTATTCCAGGGGGTGGTACGAGCAGTACTTC. This translates into CASSLYSRGWYEQYF.

V usage is TRBV6-5 and J usage is TRBJ1-1; D is undetermined. V lost 4 bases and J lost 1, with 16 bases in between. In germline, CDR1 is MNHEY, CDR2 SVGAGI. There are 16 residues in the CDR3. The DNA of the CDR3 is TGTGCCAGCAGTTTGCCCGGGTCGGAGGCGAACACTGAAGCTTTCTTT. Translating gives CASSLPGSEANTEAFF.

This clonotype was observed many times. V is TRBV11-2 and J is TRBJ2-5; TRBD2 is a possible D gene (5 bases). CDR1 and CDR2 from the germline V gene are SGHAT and FQNNGV. The germline V and J ends were trimmed by 0 bases and 5 bases, with 13 bases remaining between them. The CDR3 consists of 15 residues. CDR3 amino acids: CASSLDTGLGETQYF. CDR3 nucleotide sequence: TGTGCCAGCAGCTTAGATACGGGATTGGGGGAGACCCAGTACTTC.

This clonotype has a count of ten or more. This chain joins TRBV12-3 or TRBV12-4 and TRBJ2-5, with 8 bases fitting TRBD1. With V trimmed by 6 bases and J by 5 bases, 11 bases remained unmatched. This CDR3 is built from 15 residues. CDR3 loop: CASSPRDRSIETQYF. CDR3 sequence (DNA): TGTGCCAGCAGCCCTCGGGACAGGTCCATCGAGACCCAGTACTTC.

In its sample, this clonotype was seen many times. This chain links TRBV27 with TRBJ1-5; 7 bases line up with TRBD1. CDR1 and CDR2 from the germline V gene are MNHEY and SMNVEV (reference sequence). The V gene end was trimmed by 5 bases and the J gene end by 5 bases; junction bases not matched to a gene: 6. The CDR3 is 14 residues long. The CDR3 spells CASSVDRNYQPQHF. The DNA of the CDR3 is TGTGCCAGCAGTGTGGACAGGAACTATCAGCCCCAGCATTTT.

This clonotype was counted at least ten times. The rearrangement joins TRBV14 to TRBJ1-1, with unresolved D. The germline V and J ends were trimmed by 0 bases and 4 bases, with 12 bases remaining between them. Looked up from germline, CDR1 is SGHDN and CDR2 is FVKESK. The CDR3 totals 15 residues. CDR3 protein: CASSQDLRPSTEAFF. CDR3 DNA: TGTGCCAGCAGCCAAGATTTACGGCCGAGCACTGAAGCTTTCTTT.

About this clonotype: A read error may be the cause here, since a much bigger clone is one base away. The chain employs TRBV6-1 and TRBJ1-3; no firm D call. Germline V gene data show CDR1 as MNHNS and CDR2 as SASEGT. CDR3 length equals 16 residues. CDR3 bases: TGTACCAGCAGCCCGACAAGCTCCTACTCTGGAAACACCATATATTTT. Translation gives CTSSPTSSYSGNTIYF.

This clonotype was counted ten times or more. The V and J genes are TRBV6-2 or TRBV6-3 and TRBJ2-2; the D gene is possibly TRBD2 (5 bases). Looked up from germline, CDR1 is MNHEY and CDR2 is SVGEGT. The CDR3 sequence is 18 residues long. V was trimmed by 6 bases and J by 2 bases, leaving 22 bases between them. The CDR3 region has the DNA TGTGCCAGCAGGTACCGCCCCACCGGACTCCCTAACACCGGGGAGCTGTTTTTT. This codes for CASRYRPTGLPNTGELFF.

The chain uses TRBV29-1 and TRBJ1-4; D remains ambiguous. CDR1 is SQVTM and CDR2 is ANQGSEA in the germline V gene. The CDR3 is made up of 12 amino acids. Trimming removed 6 bases at V and 4 bases at J, with 9 bases between. CDR3 in DNA: TGCAGCGTAACACAGCTTAATGAAAAACTGTTTTTT. It encodes CSVTQLNEKLFF.

The gene calls are TRBV19 and TRBJ1-3, with D unclear. Germline values: CDR1 LNHDA, CDR2 SQIVND (reference sequence). The CDR3 contains 14 residues. The V end was cut by 9 bases, the J end by 1 base, with 13 bases between. The CDR3 region is CASSDGESGNTIYF. CDR3 sequence (DNA): TGTGCCAGCTCGGACGGGGAATCTGGAAACACCATATATTTT.

The chain employs TRBV6-2 or TRBV6-3 and TRBJ1-6, with a possible D match to TRBD1 (6 bases). The CDR3 has 13 amino acids. CDR1 and CDR2 (germline): MNHEY, SVGEGT. Trimming left V 8 bases short and J 9 bases short, with 14 bases between. The CDR3 DNA follows: TGTGCCAGCGGAAGGGGGGCGCGTTCACCCCTCCACTTT. It translates to CASGRGARSPLHF.

The CDR3, as DNA: TGTGCCAGCAGTCTCTTTGGGGGGGGCCGGACTGAAGCTTTCTTT. Amino acid sequence: CASSLFGGGRTEAFF. The genes are TRBV6-2 or TRBV6-3 and TRBJ1-1; D is perhaps TRBD1 (6 bases). Germline-derived CDR1 and CDR2 are MNHEY and SVGEGT. The CDR3 is made up of 15 amino acids. Trimming stripped 5 bases from V and 5 bases from J, with 18 bases between.

The rearrangement links TRBV28 to TRBJ2-5; 10 bases are shared with TRBD1. The germline gives CDR1 MDHEN, CDR2 SYDVKM. This CDR3 spans 13 amino acids. The V segment lost 10 bases and the J segment 5 bases; nucleotides outside the gene matches: 7. CDR3 in amino acids: CAIDRGRRETQYF. DNA for the CDR3: TGTGCCATCGACAGGGGGCGCAGGGAGACCCAGTACTTC.

This clonotype was recorded a few times. DNA of the CDR3: TGTGCCAGCAGCCGTCCGGAGGGGGCGGGGGAGACCCAGTACTTC. It is translated as CASSRPEGAGETQYF. The chain couples TRBV3-1 to TRBJ2-5; D may be TRBD1 (7 bases). Germline CDR1 LGHDT, CDR2 YNNKEL (reference sequence). V lost 4 bases, J lost 5 bases, and 17 bases lay in between. CDR3 length: 15 amino acids.

V usage is TRBV7-2 and J usage is TRBJ2-7; no reliable D call. CDR3 length: 15 amino acids. V was shortened by 0 bases and J by 3 bases, with 12 bases between the two germline ends. Germline V gene lookup returns CDR1 SGHTA and CDR2 FQGNSA. The CDR3 DNA follows: TGTGCCAGCAGCTTAGCTGGCGGCGGATACTACGAGCAGTACTTC. Translated, it gives CASSLAGGGYYEQYF. The variable domain in full, completed from reference TRBV7-2 and TRBJ2-7, reads GAGVSQSPSNKVTEKGKDVELRCDPISGHTALYWYRQSLGQGLEFLIYFQGNSAPDKSGLPSDRFSAERTGGSVSTLTIQRTQQEDSAVYLCASSLAGGGYYEQYFGPGTRLTVT.

This clonotype was counted many times. The gene calls are TRBV7-2 and TRBJ2-7; 9 nucleotides align to TRBD1. CDR1 is SGHTA, CDR2 FQGNSA, per germline. CDR3 length: 16 residues. J gave up 3 bases and V 0 bases, and 6 bases lay outside the gene matches. The chain's CDR3 is CASSLALGTGIYEQYF. The CDR3 nucleotides read TGTGCCAGCAGCTTAGCCCTGGGGACAGGGATCTACGAGCAGTACTTC.

Many counts were recorded for this clonotype. The chain carries TRBV20-1 and TRBJ1-5; D may be TRBD1 (5 bases). Germline V gives CDR1 DFQATT, CDR2 SNEGSKA (reference sequence). Between the trimmed V and J ends, which lost 5 bases and 2 bases, there was a span of 10 bases. This CDR3 spans 13 amino acids. The CDR3 here is CSAGRGGNQPQHF. The CDR3 DNA is TGCAGTGCTGGCCGGGGGGGCAATCAGCCCCAGCATTTT.

About this clonotype itself: Since a much larger clone is just one base distant, this may be a read error. The rearrangement joins TRBV9 to TRBJ2-7; tentatively, D is TRBD2 (6 bases). The V and J ends lost 0 bases and 2 bases respectively, with 12 bases between them. Germline V gene sequence: CDR1 SGDLS, CDR2 YYNGEE. The length of the CDR3 is 15 residues. DNA of the CDR3: TGTGCCAGCAGCGTAGGCGGGATGGAGACCTACGAGCAGTACTTC. This sequence encodes CASSVGGMETYEQYF.

This clonotype was found many times. The V gene is TRBV12-3 or TRBV12-4, the J gene TRBJ1-1; tentatively, D is TRBD1 (5 bases). CDR3 length: 14 residues. V was clipped by 5 bases and J by 5 bases, with 15 bases between them. The CDR3 sequence: CASSPAGPGTEAFF. DNA for the CDR3: TGTGCCAGCAGTCCAGCAGGGCCAGGGACTGAAGCTTTCTTT.

This clonotype occurred a few times. The gene calls are TRBV30 and TRBJ1-5, with D tentatively TRBD1 (5 bases). Germline CDR1 is GTSNPN and CDR2 is SVGIG (reference sequence). V was pared by 3 bases and J by 6 bases, with 12 bases between. The CDR3 consists of 13 residues. For the CDR3, the DNA is TGTGCCTGGAGCAGAGGGGTGCTTCAGCCCCAGCATTTT. Protein: CAWSRGVLQPQHF.